This entry lists 2 T cell receptor beta chains sequenced from one sample in a study of OX40 agonist ivuxolimab in advanced cancers. Profiled with immunoSEQ multiplex PCR; TCRdb holds only in-frame clones, not every one. The data hold 15,000 to 20,000 clones, with approximately 87% observed a single time. Sequencing used CD4+ or CD8+ T cells sorted from blood, obtained in a trial of the OX40 agonist ivuxolimab. These receptors came from an adult with an advanced solid tumor such as melanoma, head and neck, liver or kidney cancer.

The chain combines TRBV6-1 with TRBJ1-3, with D unclear. V was trimmed by 2 bases and J by 5 bases, leaving 10 bases between them. The CDR3 contains 14 residues. Germline CDR1 MNHNS, CDR2 SASEGT. CDR3 DNA: TGTGCCAGCAGTGAAAACACGGCCCGAAACACCATATATTTT. Its translation: CASSENTARNTIYF.

The V call is TRBV11-3, the J call TRBJ2-2, with D possibly TRBD2 on 6 matching bases. Germline V gene data show CDR1 as SGHNT and CDR2 as YENEEA. V was cut by 8 bases and J by 3 bases, with 16 bases left in between. The CDR3 is 15 amino acids. CDR3 region: CASSKEGRDTGELFF. In DNA form, the CDR3 reads TGTGCCAGCTCCAAGGAGGGCCGTGACACCGGGGAGCTGTTTTTT.